This TCR beta chain stems from a study of cytomegalovirus exposure and HLA in healthy donors. Study in general: Earlier, 100 million or so unique TCR beta sequences were recovered from approximately 180 million T cells by an analysis. Notes on the study in general: The availability of immune exposure information extended only to CMV serostatus. Some highly shared sequence variants likely arose as a pipeline artifact.

PCR involved 60 Vbeta and 13 Jbeta primers. Using immunoSEQ multiplex PCR, the repertoire was profiled, and TCRdb retains in-frame clones only, with some absent. The data contain approximately 150,000 clones, just under 85% of them singletons. This clone was seen only a few times. The antigen is undetermined. CDR3 size: 15 residues. Germline CDR1 is SEHNR and CDR2 is FQNEAQ (reference sequence). V lost 0 bases to trimming and J lost 6 bases, with 14 bases between them. Specimen: PBMCs. The chain recombines TRBV7-9 with TRBJ1-2, with D tentatively TRBD1 (6 bases). The receptor's source is a woman aged 35 to 49 in good health and CMV-seronegative. The CDR3 coding sequence is TGTGCCAGCAGCTTAGCCACAGGGCGAAGCCATGGCTACACCTTC. This sequence encodes CASSLATGRSHGYTF.